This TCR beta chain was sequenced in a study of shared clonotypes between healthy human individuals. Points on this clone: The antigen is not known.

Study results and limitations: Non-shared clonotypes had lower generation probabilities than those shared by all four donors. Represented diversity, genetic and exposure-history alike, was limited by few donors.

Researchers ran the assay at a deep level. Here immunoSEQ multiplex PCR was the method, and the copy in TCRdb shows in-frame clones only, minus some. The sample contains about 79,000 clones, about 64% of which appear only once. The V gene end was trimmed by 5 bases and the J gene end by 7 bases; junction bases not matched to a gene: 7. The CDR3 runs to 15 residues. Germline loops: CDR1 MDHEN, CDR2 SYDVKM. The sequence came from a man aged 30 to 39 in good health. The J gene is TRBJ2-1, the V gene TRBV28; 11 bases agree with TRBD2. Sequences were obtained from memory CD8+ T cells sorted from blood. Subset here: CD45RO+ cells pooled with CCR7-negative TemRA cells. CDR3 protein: CASSPLAGGPNEQFF. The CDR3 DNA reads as TGTGCCAGCAGTCCTCTAGCGGGAGGTCCAAATGAGCAGTTCTTC.